Presented here are 12 T cell receptor beta chains from one specimen sequenced in a study of vaccination effects on CD4 cells after COVID-19. The antigens of these receptors remain unknown. The repertoire was sequenced with immunoSEQ multiplex PCR; TCRdb's copy has only in-frame clones and lacks some. The data hold 50,000 to 75,000 clones, with roughly four fifths observed a single time. Antigen-specific CD4+ T cells were expanded with viral peptide pools in the ViraFEST assay before sequencing. The culture ran for around 10 days before CD4+ T cells were isolated. The starting material was CD4+ T cells from PBMCs cultured with HCoV-229E spike peptides, obtained before COVID-19 vaccination. These receptor sequences come from a human donor who received a COVID-19 vaccine.

This chain connects TRBV12-3 or TRBV12-4 to TRBJ2-1, with D hard to call. The CDR3 totals 12 residues. Trimming stripped 0 bases from V and 9 bases from J, with 6 bases between. CDR3 in DNA: TGTGCCAGCAGTTTAGCGTCGGGTGAGCAGTTCTTC. It is translated as CASSLASGEQFF.

The chain employs TRBV20-1 and TRBJ1-2; D remains ambiguous. The CDR3 length is 10 residues. Trimming left V 7 bases short and J 4 bases short, with 7 bases between. Germline V gene data show CDR1 as DFQATT and CDR2 as SNEGSKA (reference sequence). CDR3 sequence: CSVPRYGYTF. The CDR3 region has the DNA TGCAGTGTCCCGCGCTATGGCTACACCTTC.

This clone has more than one count but fewer than ten. DNA for the CDR3: TGCAGTGCTAGTCAGGGGTATCCGGGCGGGGAGCTGTTTTTT. Translation: CSASQGYPGGELFF. The rearrangement uses TRBV20-1 and TRBJ2-2, with D tentatively TRBD1 (6 bases). CDR3 length: 14 amino acids. CDR1 and CDR2 from the germline V gene are DFQATT and SNEGSKA (reference sequence). Trimming took 3 bases from V and 7 from J, leaving 15 bases between them.

The rearrangement uses TRBV6-5 and TRBJ1-1; D remains ambiguous. Germline V lookup: CDR1 MNHEY, CDR2 SVGAGI. The V gene lost 5 bases and the J gene lost 1 base, with 14 bases spanning the gap. The length of the CDR3 is 15 residues. CDR3 nucleotide sequence: TGTGCCAGCAGTCATTGGACGGATGAGAACACTGAAGCTTTCTTT. Translation: CASSHWTDENTEAFF.

The chain links TRBV6-6 to TRBJ1-5; D unresolved. Trimming removed 11 bases from V and 10 bases from J, with 18 bases in between. Germline CDR1 MNHNY, CDR2 SVGAGI (reference sequence). CDR3 length equals 12 residues. CDR3 DNA: TGTGCCGTCAAGGGTGCGGGCCAACCCCAGCATTTT. It is translated as CAVKGAGQPQHF.

The genes are TRBV5-4 and TRBJ2-2; 9 bases match TRBD2. The germline V gene encodes CDR1 SGHNT and CDR2 YYREEE (reference sequence). The CDR3 is 17 residues long. Germline trimming cut 4 bases from V and 6 bases from J; bases unmatched to any gene: 13. The CDR3 protein is CASSPFLGGGGAGELFF. The CDR3 DNA follows: TGTGCCAGCAGCCCATTCTTAGGTGGCGGGGGGGCCGGGGAGCTGTTTTTT.

The chain has TRBV3-1 (or the pseudogene TRBV3-2) and TRBJ2-2; tentatively, D is TRBD2 (5 bases). V was cut by 4 bases and J by 3 bases, with 21 bases left in between. The CDR3 runs 18 residues. The germline V gene encodes CDR1 LGHDT and CDR2 YNNKEL (reference sequence). The CDR3 sequence: CASSPEFFSEIYTGELFF. In DNA, the CDR3 is TGTGCCAGCAGCCCAGAGTTTTTTAGCGAAATATACACCGGGGAGCTGTTTTTT.

In this sample, this clone turned up once. The chain employs TRBV10-2 and TRBJ2-1, with a tentative D call TRBD2 (5 bases). Germline loops: CDR1 WSHSY, CDR2 SAAADI. The CDR3 is made up of 15 amino acids. V was cut by 7 bases and J by 5 bases, with 18 bases left in between. The CDR3 sequence is CASIRQRTPDNEQFF. CDR3 DNA sequence: TGCGCCAGCATACGTCAGCGGACCCCCGACAATGAGCAGTTCTTC.

This chain joins TRBV18 and TRBJ1-4; no firm D call. CDR1 and CDR2 (germline): KGHSH, LQKENI. CDR3 length: 16 residues. Deletions cut 2 bases from V and 2 bases from J, with 12 bases between. CDR3 amino acids: CASSPSSGFTNEKLFF. CDR3 DNA sequence: TGTGCCAGCTCACCATCCTCCGGGTTCACTAATGAAAAACTGTTTTTT.

The chain links TRBV15 to TRBJ2-1, with D perhaps matching TRBD1 (6 bases). CDR1 LNHNV and CDR2 YYDKDF come from the germline V gene (reference sequence). The CDR3 consists of 16 residues. Trimming took 4 bases from V and 0 from J, leaving 13 bases between them. In DNA form, the CDR3 reads TGTGCCACCAGCAAGGACAGATCGAGCTCCTACAATGAGCAGTTCTTC. It yields the protein CATSKDRSSSYNEQFF.

The V gene is TRBV19, the J gene TRBJ2-2, with TRBD1 identical over 8 bases. After removal of 3 bases from V and 6 bases from J, the junction contained 6 bases not matched to a gene. CDR3 length: 15 amino acids. Germline V gene lookup returns CDR1 LNHDA and CDR2 SQIVND (reference sequence). The CDR3 coding sequence is TGTGCCAGTAGTATGGGGTGGACAGGGTCCGGGGAGCTGTTTTTT. It encodes CASSMGWTGSGELFF.

This rearrangement joins TRBV18 to TRBJ2-3, with D perhaps assigned TRBD1 or TRBD2 (7 bases each). Trimming removed 4 bases at V and 3 bases at J, with 14 bases between. Per germline, CDR1 KGHSH and CDR2 LQKENI. The CDR3 is 15 amino acids. The CDR3 here is CASSRAQGGTDTQYF. CDR3 in DNA: TGTGCCAGCTCACGGGCCCAGGGGGGGACAGATACGCAGTATTTT. Full variable domain (missing parts from reference TRBV18 and TRBJ2-3): NAGVMQNPRHLVRRRGQEARLRCSPMKGHSHVYWYRQLPEEGLKFMVYLQKENIIDESGMPKERFSAEFPKEGPSILRIQQVVRGDSAAYFCASSRAQGGTDTQYFGPGTRLTVL.